These 14 T cell receptor beta chains originate from one sample sequenced in a study of shared clonotypes between healthy human individuals. The table came from immunoSEQ multiplex PCR; TCRdb's copy has only in-frame clones and leaves some out. The sample has some 2.4 million clones, 90% to 95% seen once; the top ten hold about 0.39%. Sequencing was performed on naive CD4+ T cells from PBMCs. As for subset: CD45RA+ positively selected. The receptors were gathered from a man between 18 and 29 years old in good health. Some clones in this sample may be carry-over from other donors' samples.

This clone occurred once. This chain links TRBV27 with TRBJ2-2; possibly TRBD2 for D (6 bases). V lost 3 bases and J lost 6, with 14 bases in between. This CDR3 is 15 amino acids long. Per germline, CDR1 MNHEY and CDR2 SMNVEV (reference sequence). The CDR3 is CASSLYRRVAGELFF. CDR3 in DNA: TGTGCCAGCAGTTTGTACAGGAGGGTGGCCGGGGAGCTGTTTTTT.

J is TRBJ1-1 and V is TRBV28; 7 bases are a match to TRBD1. The CDR3 sequence is 13 residues long. Trimming at V came to 8 bases and at J to 8 bases, leaving 11 bases not matched to a gene. The V gene's germline CDR1 is MDHEN and CDR2 SYDVKM. CDR3 sequence reads: CASLERGREEAFF. The CDR3 bases are TGTGCCAGCTTAGAGAGGGGGCGCGAAGAAGCTTTCTTT.

The chain links TRBV5-1 to TRBJ2-2; tentatively, D is TRBD1 (6 bases). The germline V gene encodes CDR1 SGHRS and CDR2 YFSETQ. This CDR3 contains 15 residues. V shed 2 bases and J shed 4 bases, with 12 bases lying between them. This CDR3 is CASSLKDSPTGELFF. The CDR3 DNA reads as TGCGCCAGCAGCTTAAAGGACAGCCCCACCGGGGAGCTGTTTTTT.

The chain uses TRBV19 and TRBJ1-2; no firm D call. The CDR3 totals 14 residues. The germline V and J ends were trimmed by 0 bases and 6 bases, with 11 bases remaining between them. Germline assignment: CDR1 LNHDA and CDR2 SQIVND (reference sequence). CDR3 amino acids: CASSIDYSDHGYTF. For the CDR3, the DNA is TGTGCCAGTAGTATAGATTATTCAGACCATGGCTACACCTTC.

V and J are TRBV28 and TRBJ1-4; D unclear. Germline-derived CDR1 and CDR2 are MDHEN and SYDVKM. V lost 6 bases and J lost 8, with 16 bases in between. The CDR3 covers 14 residues. The CDR3 region is CASRLIRANEKLFF. The DNA of the CDR3 is TGTGCCAGCAGGCTCATTCGGGCAAACGAAAAACTGTTTTTT.

The genes are TRBV7-2 and TRBJ2-1, with 7 bases fitting TRBD2. This CDR3 spans 15 amino acids. Germline trimming cut 6 bases from V and 0 bases from J; bases unmatched to any gene: 5. Germline V gene lookup returns CDR1 SGHTA and CDR2 FQGNSA. CDR3 in DNA: TGTGCCAGCAGTCCCCTAGCGGACTCCTACAATGAGCAGTTCTTC. Translating it yields CASSPLADSYNEQFF. The full variable domain, its missing parts supplied by reference TRBV7-2 and TRBJ2-1, is GAGVSQSPSNKVTEKGKDVELRCDPISGHTALYWYRQSLGQGLEFLIYFQGNSAPDKSGLPSDRFSAERTGGSVSTLTIQRTQQEDSAVYLCASSPLADSYNEQFFGPGTRLTVL.

This sequence joins TRBV10-3 and TRBJ2-3; a possible D gene is TRBD2 (6 bases). V lost 0 bases to trimming and J lost 3 bases, with 13 bases between them. CDR1 is ENHRY, CDR2 SYGVKD, per germline. This CDR3 comprises 16 residues. Here the CDR3 reads CAISESDSRGTDTQYF. In nucleotides, the CDR3 is TGTGCCATCAGTGAGTCTGACTCCCGGGGGACAGATACGCAGTATTTT.

The chain couples TRBV6-6 to TRBJ2-1; 10 bases line up with TRBD2. Unmatched junction bases numbered 1, after V lost 1 base and J lost 4 bases. Germline CDR1 is MNHNY and CDR2 is SVGAGI (reference sequence). There are 15 residues in the CDR3. This chain's CDR3 is CASSYWTSGYNEQFF. DNA for the CDR3: TGTGCCAGCAGTTACTGGACTAGCGGATACAATGAGCAGTTCTTC.

This chain links TRBV28 with TRBJ1-2; D is perhaps TRBD1 (6 bases). This CDR3 is 14 amino acids long. V was pared by 3 bases and J by 6 bases, with 14 bases between. Germline CDR1 is MDHEN and CDR2 is SYDVKM. The CDR3 sequence: CASSLRGGYHGYTF. CDR3 coding DNA: TGTGCCAGCAGTTTGCGGGGGGGCTACCATGGCTACACCTTC.

This chain connects TRBV7-9 to TRBJ2-3; D is ambiguous. The length of the CDR3 is 16 residues. The V gene's germline CDR1 is SEHNR and CDR2 FQNEAQ (reference sequence). V lost 4 bases and J lost 0, with 14 bases in between. The CDR3 protein is CASSYLPGPSTDTQYF. As DNA, the CDR3 is TGTGCCAGCAGCTATCTCCCGGGTCCAAGCACAGATACGCAGTATTTT.

The chain has TRBV5-1 and TRBJ2-7, with D unclear. The CDR3 spans 12 residues. Trimming took 0 bases from V and 3 from J, leaving 4 bases between them. Germline-derived CDR1 and CDR2 are SGHRS and YFSETQ. CDR3 amino acids: CASSLDDYEQYF. CDR3 nucleotide sequence: TGCGCCAGCAGCTTGGACGACTACGAGCAGTACTTC.

The chain recombines TRBV11-2 with TRBJ1-4; D remains unclear. Germline assignment: CDR1 SGHAT and CDR2 FQNNGV. The CDR3 spans 15 residues. Trimming cost V 5 bases and J 5 bases, with 15 bases left between them. CDR3 protein: CASSGDGGRNEKLFF. For the CDR3, the DNA is TGTGCCAGCAGCGGAGACGGCGGCCGCAATGAAAAACTGTTTTTT.

This clone was seen a single time. The V gene is TRBV29-1, the J gene TRBJ2-1; D tentatively reads TRBD1 or TRBD2 (6 bases each). V gave up 8 bases and J gave up 3 bases, with 17 bases separating them. Germline CDR1 and CDR2: SQVTM and ANQGSEA. This CDR3 spans 14 amino acids. CDR3 in DNA: TGCAGCTCCACAGGGTGGGGGGTCTACAATGAGCAGTTCTTC. Translating it yields CSSTGWGVYNEQFF.

The chain uses TRBV18 and TRBJ2-3; D call uncertain. Germline V gene lookup returns CDR1 KGHSH and CDR2 LQKENI. This CDR3 contains 13 residues. V dropped 2 bases and J dropped 5 bases, with 8 bases sitting between them. The CDR3 loop reads CASSPMRQDTQYF. In nucleotides, the CDR3 is TGTGCCAGCTCACCAATGAGGCAAGATACGCAGTATTTT.